The rows below give T cell receptor beta chains drawn from one sample of a study of blood T cells in healthy people across ages. TCRdb fed the 5' RACE reads into MiXCR, producing one record per CDR3 protein. The profile shows 1,800,000 or so distinct CDR3 sequences, around 40% of them singletons. Sequenced input: blood. These receptors were taken from a human donor in good health. CDR3s include the opening cysteine and the closing phenylalanine or tryptophan. The D gene is left open where the match is weak. The size field is filled for only some rows; it gives once, few, many or a size class.

V	length	D	size	J	CDR3	DNA
TRBV12-3/TRBV12-4	16	TRBD1	.	TRBJ1-2	CASSKLPGTGNYGYTF	TGTGCCAGCAGTAAGCTACCCGGGACAGGGAACTATGGCTACACCTTC
TRBV21-1	16	.	.	TRBJ2-7	CASSKGQDGGPYEQYF	TGTGCCAGCAGCAAAGGCCAAGACGGAGGTCCCTACGAGCAGTACTTC
TRBV11-2	16	TRBD2	.	TRBJ2-1	CASSSPSGTSKNEQFF	TGTGCCAGCAGCTCACCCTCCGGGACTAGCAAGAATGAGCAGTTCTTC
TRBV5-1	15	.	.	TRBJ2-7	CASSLAPAGGEEQYF	TGCGCCAGCAGCTTGGCCCCCGCAGGGGGGGAGGAGCAGTACTTC
TRBV6-1	13	TRBD1	many	TRBJ2-4	CASRGTGENIQYF	TGTGCCAGCAGGGGGACAGGGGAGAACATTCAGTACTTC
TRBV7-6	19	.	.	TRBJ2-2	CASSLSGTFGGSPPGELFF	TGTGCCAGCAGCTTAAGTGGGACTTTCGGGGGCTCTCCTCCCGGGGAGCTGTTTTTT
TRBV2	14	TRBD1	.	TRBJ2-7	CASRLQGSSYEQYF	TGTGCCAGCAGATTACAGGGGTCTAGCTACGAGCAGTACTTC
TRBV7-2	14	.	.	TRBJ1-2	CASSPSPGVGGYTF	TGTGCCAGCAGCCCCTCCCCAGGGGTCGGTGGCTACACCTTC
TRBV6-2/TRBV6-3	17	TRBD2	few	TRBJ2-7	CASSPVDSGGATYEQYF	TGTGCCAGCAGTCCCGTCGATAGCGGGGGGGCCACGTACGAGCAGTACTTC
TRBV5-1	17	.	.	TRBJ2-7	CASSSRDPPHRDYEQYF	TGCGCCAGCAGCTCCCGGGACCCTCCCCACCGGGACTACGAGCAGTACTTC
TRBV3-1	18	TRBD2	once	TRBJ2-5	CASSAGTSGGLYQETQYF	TGTGCCAGCAGCGCCGGGACTAGCGGGGGCCTGTACCAAGAGACCCAGTACTTC
TRBV5-1	15	.	few	TRBJ1-2	CASSLESGRGYGYTF	TGCGCCAGCAGCTTGGAATCGGGCAGGGGTTACGGCTACACCTTC
TRBV20-1	16	TRBD1	.	TRBJ2-7	CSARDFSRGLAYEQYF	TGCAGTGCTAGAGATTTTAGTAGGGGGCTAGCCTACGAGCAGTACTTC
TRBV20-1	15	.	.	TRBJ1-2	CSANTPVGDPYGYTF	TGCAGTGCTAACACCCCAGTGGGGGACCCCTATGGCTACACCTTC
TRBV12-3/TRBV12-4	17	TRBD1	.	TRBJ1-1	CASIPSGTGVGNTEAFF	TGTGCCAGCATTCCCTCCGGGACAGGGGTAGGGAACACTGAAGCTTTCTTT
TRBV12-3/TRBV12-4	15	TRBD1	few	TRBJ2-7	CASRRTGDPSYEQYF	TGTGCCAGCAGACGGACAGGGGACCCCTCCTACGAGCAGTACTTC
TRBV5-1	13	TRBD2	.	TRBJ2-5	CASRGTIQETQYF	TGCGCCAGCAGAGGGACTATCCAAGAGACCCAGTACTTC
TRBV20-1	14	.	.	TRBJ2-1	CSAKGYLSGNEQFF	TGCAGTGCTAAAGGCTACCTCAGTGGTAATGAGCAGTTCTTC
TRBV12-3/TRBV12-4	12	.	.	TRBJ2-7	CASSSIVYEQYF	TGTGCCAGCAGTTCAATAGTCTACGAGCAGTACTTC
TRBV20-1	14	TRBD2	few	TRBJ2-5	CSAGMTSGAETQYF	TGCAGTGCTGGGATGACTAGCGGGGCAGAGACCCAGTACTTC
TRBV29-1	12	TRBD1	.	TRBJ2-1	CSVLGQGNEQFF	TGCAGCGTACTGGGACAGGGGAATGAGCAGTTCTTC
TRBV29-1	16	TRBD1	.	TRBJ2-1	CSFERRQGVTYNEQFF	TGCAGCTTCGAGCGTCGACAGGGAGTCACCTACAATGAGCAGTTCTTC
TRBV6-2/TRBV6-3	15	.	few	TRBJ1-1	CASSRGSIGFTEAFF	TGTGCCAGCAGCCGGGGGTCTATAGGGTTCACTGAAGCTTTCTTT
TRBV7-2	17	TRBD1	once	TRBJ1-2	CASSSSSGTEANYGYTF	TGTGCCAGCAGTTCTAGCTCCGGGACAGAAGCTAACTATGGCTACACCTTC
TRBV4-3	15	TRBD1	.	TRBJ1-2	CASSQDHGTGVGYTF	TGCGCCAGCAGCCAAGATCACGGGACAGGGGTTGGCTACACCTTC
TRBV12-3/TRBV12-4	15	.	few	TRBJ2-1	CASSYETSSGDEQFF	TGTGCCAGCAGCTATGAGACTAGTAGTGGCGATGAGCAGTTCTTC
TRBV20-1	14	.	.	TRBJ2-3	CSAVANGVGDTQYF	TGCAGTGCGGTTGCGAATGGGGTGGGAGATACGCAGTATTTT
TRBV20-1	14	.	few	TRBJ1-2	CSASGWEGNYGYTF	TGCAGTGCTAGCGGGTGGGAGGGAAACTATGGCTACACCTTC
TRBV6-2/TRBV6-3	16	TRBD1	few	TRBJ1-6	CASSSGTGGINSPLHF	TGTGCCAGCAGCTCCGGGACAGGAGGGATCAATTCACCCCTCCACTTT
TRBV5-1	15	.	few	TRBJ2-7	CASSLAPGEPYEQYF	TGCGCCAGCAGCTTGGCTCCAGGGGAGCCCTACGAGCAGTACTTC
TRBV6-2/TRBV6-3	15	TRBD1	.	TRBJ2-7	CASSYSGTGYREQYF	TGTGCCAGCAGTTACTCGGGGACAGGGTACCGCGAGCAGTACTTC
TRBV9	15	.	few	TRBJ2-5	CAGSVEVGGVETQYF	TGTGCCGGCAGCGTAGAAGTAGGGGGTGTAGAGACCCAGTACTTC
TRBV3-1	14	.	.	TRBJ2-1	CASSQGRAQLEQFF	TGTGCCAGCAGCCAAGGCCGTGCGCAGTTAGAGCAGTTCTTC
TRBV20-1	13	TRBD2	.	TRBJ2-1	CSASGGIYNEQFF	TGCAGTGCTAGCGGGGGGATATACAATGAGCAGTTCTTC
TRBV28	17	TRBD1	.	TRBJ1-6	CASSLGIGTGMGSPLHF	TGTGCCAGCAGTTTGGGGATCGGGACAGGGATGGGTTCACCCCTCCACTTT
TRBV20-1	15	.	few	TRBJ2-1	CSARVDPSSYNEQFF	TGCAGTGCTAGAGTAGATCCGAGCTCCTACAATGAGCAGTTCTTC
TRBV6-5	14	TRBD2	few	TRBJ2-7	CASRSPGGSYEQYF	TGTGCCAGCCGGTCTCCGGGAGGCTCCTACGAGCAGTACTTC
TRBV7-2	13	.	.	TRBJ2-7	CASSPFSSYEQYF	TGTGCCAGCAGCCCCTTCTCCTCCTACGAGCAGTACTTC
TRBV15	16	.	.	TRBJ2-5	CATGRDFGLMDETQYF	TGTGCCACCGGCAGAGATTTTGGGCTTATGGACGAGACCCAGTACTTC
TRBV3-1	17	.	.	TRBJ1-5	CASSQGRDGYSNQPQHF	TGTGCCAGCAGCCAAGGGAGAGACGGATATAGCAATCAGCCCCAGCATTTT
TRBV28	12	.	few	TRBJ1-1	CASTPQGTEAFF	TGTGCCAGCACCCCTCAGGGGACTGAAGCTTTCTTT
TRBV7-8	15	.	.	TRBJ1-2	CASSLAYGVENGYTF	TGTGCCAGCAGCTTAGCGTACGGCGTTGAGAATGGCTACACCTTC
TRBV7-8	16	TRBD2	few	TRBJ2-7	CASSRRKSGGSYEQYF	TGTGCCAGCAGCCGCCGGAAATCGGGGGGGTCCTACGAGCAGTACTTC
TRBV10-3	14	.	few	TRBJ2-3	CAISGQGLTDTQYF	TGTGCCATCAGTGGACAGGGACTGACAGATACGCAGTATTTT
TRBV2	15	TRBD1	.	TRBJ1-2	CASSVLQGAVDGYTF	TGTGCCAGCAGTGTCTTACAGGGGGCAGTGGATGGCTACACCTTC